These 20 T cell receptor beta chains were sequenced from one sample in a study of shared T cell receptors in the human thymus. Profiled with immunoSEQ multiplex PCR; TCRdb holds only in-frame clones, not every one. The sample has hundreds of thousands of clones, 80% to 90% seen once. The data also belong to a second study, concerning human thymus T cells.

Sequencing was done on a sample of thymocytes. The receptors come from a girl less than two years old with a congenital heart defect.

The V call is TRBV5-8, the J call TRBJ2-3, with D perhaps TRBD1 (6 bases). Germline V gives CDR1 SGHTS, CDR2 YDEGEE. The CDR3 extends over 14 amino acids. With 3 bases removed from V and 2 bases from J, the gap between germline ends came to 10 bases. This CDR3 reads CASSSDRNTDTQYF. Written as DNA, the CDR3 is TGTGCCAGCAGCTCGGACAGAAACACAGATACGCAGTATTTT.

V usage is TRBV19 and J usage is TRBJ1-2; tentative D call: TRBD1 (6 bases). Germline CDR1 is LNHDA and CDR2 is SQIVND (reference sequence). V was shortened by 6 bases and J by 8 bases, with 22 bases between the two germline ends. CDR3 size: 15 residues. The CDR3 nucleotides are TGTGCCAGTAGCCCCTGGGGGCCGAGTTTAGGGGGCTACACCTTC. Translating it yields CASSPWGPSLGGYTF.

The V and J genes are TRBV5-1 and TRBJ2-5, with 15 positions matching TRBD2. V lost 0 bases to trimming and J lost 1 base; unmatched junction nucleotides: 1. This CDR3 spans 17 amino acids. Germline CDR1 and CDR2: SGHRS and YFSETQ. The CDR3 DNA follows: TGCGCCAGCAGCTTGGGGGGACTAGCGGGGGGCCAAGAGACCCAGTACTTC. It encodes CASSLGGLAGGQETQYF.

In DNA form, the CDR3 reads TGTGCCAGCAACTCGGAACGGCCAGGGCCCGACACTGAAGCTTTCTTT. Its protein is CASNSERPGPDTEAFF. V gene TRBV2 combines with J gene TRBJ1-1, with a tentative D call TRBD1 (5 bases). Germline-derived CDR1 and CDR2 are SNHLY and FYNNEI. The V and J ends lost 7 bases and 3 bases respectively, with 21 bases between them. The CDR3 is 16 amino acids.

This rearrangement joins TRBV9 to TRBJ2-2; the D gene is possibly TRBD2 (7 bases). V was shortened by 3 bases and J by 3 bases, with 15 bases between the two germline ends. CDR1 SGDLS and CDR2 YYNGEE come from the germline V gene. The CDR3 contains 16 residues. The CDR3: CASSAHWGGDTGELFF. As DNA, the CDR3 is TGTGCCAGCAGCGCCCACTGGGGGGGCGACACCGGGGAGCTGTTTTTT.

The V and J genes are TRBV5-1 and TRBJ2-7, with 8 nucleotides matching TRBD2. Trimming took 0 bases from V and 4 from J; bases not matched to a gene: 9. Per germline, CDR1 SGHRS and CDR2 YFSETQ. The CDR3 contains 16 residues. The CDR3 DNA reads TGCGCCAGCAGCTTGGACGGTCAAGCGGGGGCGTACGAGCAGTACTTC. Translated: CASSLDGQAGAYEQYF.

The rearrangement uses TRBV27 and TRBJ2-3, with 7 bases aligning to TRBD1. Germline values: CDR1 MNHEY, CDR2 SMNVEV (reference sequence). The CDR3 consists of 15 residues. V was pared by 5 bases and J by 2 bases, with 7 bases of the junction left unmatched. This CDR3 reads CASSPGQENTDTQYF. CDR3 nucleotides: TGTGCCAGCAGTCCCGGACAGGAAAACACAGATACGCAGTATTTT.

This clone was observed once. The chain recombines TRBV28 with TRBJ1-5; 8 bases line up with TRBD1. The CDR3 has 19 residues. Per the germline V gene, CDR1 is MDHEN and CDR2 is SYDVKM. Trimming cost V 2 bases and J 0 bases; bases outside gene matches: 12. The CDR3: CASSLSWDRSPYSNQPQHF. The CDR3, as DNA: TGTGCCAGCAGTTTAAGTTGGGACAGGAGTCCTTATAGCAATCAGCCCCAGCATTTT.

This clone was seen only once. The chain links TRBV10-3 to TRBJ1-2, with D unresolved. The length of the CDR3 is 14 residues. CDR1 is ENHRY and CDR2 is SYGVKD in the germline V gene. Trimming removed 8 bases from V and 1 base from J, with 14 bases in between. CDR3 region: CAISLRRFNYGYTF. CDR3 coding DNA: TGTGCCATCTCGTTAAGGCGGTTTAACTATGGCTACACCTTC.

The rearrangement links TRBV25-1 to TRBJ2-3; D call uncertain. V was pared by 3 bases and J by 0 bases, with 10 bases between. This CDR3 has 15 residues. Germline lookup yields CDR1 MGHDK and CDR2 SYGVNS. DNA of the CDR3: TGTGCCAGCAGTGATCCCTGGCGGAGCACAGATACGCAGTATTTT. It codes for CASSDPWRSTDTQYF.

The chain links TRBV29-1 to TRBJ1-6; perhaps TRBD1 as D (5 bases). V was cut by 1 base and J by 1 base, with 8 bases left in between. The length of the CDR3 is 15 residues. CDR1 is SQVTM, CDR2 ANQGSEA, per germline. The CDR3 loop reads CSVEVGGSYNSPLHF. CDR3 sequence (DNA): TGCAGCGTTGAAGTTGGGGGGTCCTATAATTCACCCCTCCACTTT.

This chain joins TRBV6-1 and TRBJ1-2; no clear D gene. V lost 6 bases and J lost 6, with 23 bases in between. Germline lookup yields CDR1 MNHNS and CDR2 SASEGT. This CDR3 is built from 16 residues. This chain's CDR3 is CASSEPPGGRRHGYTF. DNA of the CDR3: TGTGCCAGCAGCGAACCCCCGGGAGGGAGGAGGCATGGCTACACCTTC.

Remarks on this clone: This CDR3 is also generated by other DNA sequences in the sample. This chain connects TRBV15 to TRBJ2-3; TRBD2 is a possible D gene (6 bases). The CDR3 contains 16 residues. Trimming pared 3 bases from V and 0 bases from J, leaving 13 bases between. Per the germline V gene, CDR1 is LNHNV and CDR2 is YYDKDF (reference sequence). CDR3 sequence: CATSRAQRASTDTQYF. CDR3 in DNA: TGTGCCACCAGCAGGGCCCAGCGGGCTAGCACAGATACGCAGTATTTT.

The genes are TRBV27 and TRBJ2-1, with 11 bases that match TRBD2. This CDR3 region has 14 residues. J gave up 4 bases and V 7 bases, and 3 bases lay outside the gene matches. Germline CDR1 is MNHEY and CDR2 is SMNVEV (reference sequence). The CDR3 loop reads CASTTSGGYNEQFF. In nucleotides, the CDR3 is TGTGCCAGCACTACTAGCGGGGGATACAATGAGCAGTTCTTC.

This chain connects TRBV7-9 to TRBJ2-1, with D maybe TRBD2 (5 bases). Germline lookup yields CDR1 SEHNR and CDR2 FQNEAQ (reference sequence). This CDR3 is 18 amino acids long. V lost 2 bases, J lost 0 bases, and 17 bases lay in between. DNA of the CDR3: TGTGCCAGCAGCTTAAAAACTCCGGACTCCAACTCCTACAATGAGCAGTTCTTC. It translates to CASSLKTPDSNSYNEQFF.

This rearrangement joins TRBV5-1 to TRBJ2-1; 12 positions agree with TRBD2. The CDR3 has 15 amino acids. CDR1 is SGHRS, CDR2 YFSETQ, per germline. Trimming took 4 bases from V and 8 from J; bases not matched to a gene: 7. The CDR3 loop reads CASSPGLAGFYEQFF. The CDR3 DNA sequence: TGCGCCAGCAGCCCAGGACTAGCGGGGTTCTATGAGCAGTTCTTC.

CDR3 amino acids: CASSLVWDSGCETQYF. DNA of the CDR3: TGTGCCAGCAGCTTAGTCTGGGACAGTGGGTGTGAGACCCAGTACTTC. This chain uses TRBV11-2 with TRBJ2-5; 7 bases line up with TRBD1. Per germline, CDR1 SGHAT and CDR2 FQNNGV. V trimming: 1 base; J trimming: 5 bases; junction bases outside the gene matches: 10. The CDR3 length is 16 residues.

V and J are TRBV11-2 and TRBJ2-7, with TRBD2 matching 8 bases. Germline V lookup: CDR1 SGHAT, CDR2 FQNNGV. J lost 2 bases, V lost 2 bases, and 11 bases had no gene match. This CDR3 contains 17 residues. DNA for the CDR3: TGTGCCAGCAGCTTAACCGGGAGGGGGGTTTCGGCCTACGAGCAGTACTTC. It encodes CASSLTGRGVSAYEQYF.

CDR3 bases: TGTGCCAGCAGCTCATGGGGGCTTCATCCCGAAAAACTGTTTTTT. Protein sequence: CASSSWGLHPEKLFF. The chain recombines TRBV5-4 with TRBJ1-4, with D perhaps matching TRBD1 (6 bases). CDR1 is SGHNT, CDR2 YYREEE, per germline (reference sequence). CDR3 length: 15 amino acids. Trimming shortened V by 3 bases and J by 8 bases, and 17 bases separated the two germline ends.

In nucleotides, the CDR3 is TGTGCCTCCGTCGGTCAGCCCCAGCATTTT. Its translation: CASVGQPQHF. The chain is built from TRBV10-3 and TRBJ1-5; D is undetermined. The germline V and J ends were trimmed by 11 bases and 6 bases, with 8 bases remaining between them. The CDR3 length is 10 residues. Germline assignment: CDR1 ENHRY and CDR2 SYGVKD.